One sample yielded the 25 T cell receptor beta chains listed below, sequenced in a study of shared T cell receptors in the human thymus. Sequencing used immunoSEQ multiplex PCR; TCRdb keeps in-frame clones, though not all of them. The sample holds about 730,000 clones, approximately 83% seen once. A further study also used this sample, focusing on human thymus T cells.

Sequencing was carried out using thymocytes. These receptors were collected from a girl less than two years old with a congenital heart defect.

This clone was observed a few times. The rearrangement uses TRBV11-2 and TRBJ2-3, with 10 bases matching TRBD2. V shed 0 bases and J 1 base; nucleotides not matched to a gene: 10. Germline V gene lookup returns CDR1 SGHAT and CDR2 FQNNGV. CDR3 length equals 19 residues. The DNA for the CDR3 is TGTGCCAGCAGCTTAGATCCCAGCCTTACTAGCGGGGGCACAGATACGCAGTATTTT. Encoded protein: CASSLDPSLTSGGTDTQYF.

The CDR3 here is CASSLLNRGRYGYTF. The CDR3 nucleotides are TGTGCCAGCAGCTTATTAAACAGGGGGCGCTATGGCTACACCTTC. V is TRBV7-2 and J is TRBJ1-2; TRBD1 aligns across 9 bases. The CDR3 runs to 15 residues. Losses at the gene ends were 2 bases for V and 4 bases for J; bases not matched to a gene: 5. Germline CDR1 and CDR2: SGHTA and FQGNSA.

The rearrangement links TRBV15 to TRBJ1-5; the D gene is possibly TRBD1 (5 bases). V was pared by 1 base and J by 6 bases, with 10 bases between. CDR1 and CDR2 from the germline V gene are LNHNV and YYDKDF (reference sequence). This CDR3 spans 14 amino acids. For the CDR3, the DNA is TGTGCCACCAGCAGAGTTGACAGAGGTCAGCCCCAGCATTTT. Residues: CATSRVDRGQPQHF.

The chain combines TRBV6-1 with TRBJ1-5; 10 nucleotides agree with TRBD1. J gave up 1 base and V 4 bases, and 4 bases lay outside the gene matches. The CDR3 is 16 residues long. The germline V gene has CDR1 MNHNS and CDR2 SASEGT. The CDR3 nucleotides are TGTGCCAGCAGTGGGGCGGGACAGGGGAGCAATCAGCCCCAGCATTTT. It yields the protein CASSGAGQGSNQPQHF.

This chain connects TRBV7-6 to TRBJ1-2, with D maybe TRBD1 (6 bases). The CDR3 is 15 residues long. The germline V gene has CDR1 SGHVS and CDR2 FNYEAQ. Trimming left V 4 bases short and J 1 base short, with 13 bases between. Here the CDR3 reads CASSSRTELNYGYTF. CDR3 DNA sequence: TGTGCCAGCAGCTCAAGGACAGAGCTTAACTATGGCTACACCTTC.

This clone was counted a few times. The rearrangement joins TRBV5-8 to TRBJ1-3, with D possibly being TRBD1 (5 bases). CDR1 SGHTS and CDR2 YDEGEE come from the germline V gene. The germline V and J ends were trimmed by 3 bases and 4 bases, with 11 bases remaining between them. There are 14 residues in the CDR3. CDR3: CASSCDRGGNTIYF. DNA of the CDR3: TGTGCCAGCAGCTGTGACAGAGGCGGAAACACCATATATTTT.

The V call is TRBV19, the J call TRBJ2-1; D is unclear. The V end was cut by 1 base, the J end by 10 bases, with 8 bases between. The CDR3 runs to 12 residues. CDR1 and CDR2 from the germline V gene are LNHDA and SQIVND (reference sequence). CDR3 sequence reads: CASSIGSYEQFF. The CDR3 bases are TGTGCCAGTAGTATAGGGAGTTACGAGCAGTTCTTC. Supplemented by reference TRBV19 and TRBJ2-1, the full variable domain reads DGGITQSPKYLFRKEGQNVTLSCEQNLNHDAMYWYRQDPGQGLRLIYYSQIVNDFQKGDIAEGYSVSREKKESFPLTVTSAQKNPTAFYLCASSIGSYEQFFGPGTRLTVL.

This chain connects TRBV4-3 to TRBJ1-1, with 8 bases lining up with TRBD1. CDR3 length equals 17 residues. The germline V gene has CDR1 LGHNA and CDR2 YSLEER. V lost 4 bases to trimming and J lost 2 bases; unmatched junction nucleotides: 12. CDR3 coding DNA: TGCGCCAGCAGCCTCAGTCTCCGCGGACAGGGTAACACTGAAGCTTTCTTT. This codes for CASSLSLRGQGNTEAFF.

Comment on this clone: Germline and junction disagree at one end, which may indicate a read error. The chain carries TRBV5-6 and TRBJ1-4; 7 positions agree with TRBD1. The CDR3 runs to 13 residues. The V gene's germline CDR1 is SGHDT and CDR2 YYEEEE. CDR3 region: CASSLRGHENLFF. The DNA of the CDR3 is TGTGCCAGCAGCTTGAGGGGGCATGAAAACCTGTTTTTT.

This chain links TRBV27 with TRBJ1-1; tentative D call: TRBD1 (6 bases). Germline CDR1 and CDR2: MNHEY and SMNVEV (reference sequence). Trimming pared 6 bases from V and 1 base from J, leaving 9 bases between. The CDR3 loop spans 13 amino acids. CDR3 protein: CASSWGPNTEAFF. The CDR3 DNA is TGTGCCAGCAGCTGGGGGCCGAACACTGAAGCTTTCTTT.

This chain connects TRBV5-1 to TRBJ1-2; TRBD1 aligns across 8 bases. This CDR3 is built from 15 residues. The ends lost 1 base at V and 5 bases at J; junction bases unmatched: 7. Per germline, CDR1 SGHRS and CDR2 YFSETQ. CDR3 in DNA: TGCGCCAGCAGCTTGCGGGCAGGGGGCCCATATGGCTACACCTTC. As protein: CASSLRAGGPYGYTF.

The count of this clone is one. The chain has TRBV11-2 and TRBJ1-2, with a tentative D call TRBD1 (5 bases). Per germline, CDR1 SGHAT and CDR2 FQNNGV. Trimming took 3 bases from V and 4 from J, leaving 21 bases between them. The CDR3 runs 17 residues. CDR3: CASSFVGGTQDLYGYTF. In DNA form, the CDR3 reads TGTGCCAGCAGCTTCGTGGGGGGTACACAAGATCTCTATGGCTACACCTTC.

This chain connects TRBV4-1 to TRBJ2-5, with TRBD2 identical over 9 bases. Germline-derived CDR1 and CDR2 are MGHRA and YSYEKL. This CDR3 has 16 residues. V lost 4 bases to trimming and J lost 5 bases; unmatched junction nucleotides: 11. CDR3 loop: CASSPLVGSGGETQYF. CDR3 DNA sequence: TGCGCCAGCAGCCCCTTAGTCGGTAGCGGGGGTGAGACCCAGTACTTC.

This sequence joins TRBV19 and TRBJ2-7, with 7 bases identical to TRBD2. The CDR3 length is 15 residues. Germline trimming cut 7 bases from V and 1 base from J; bases unmatched to any gene: 10. CDR1 is LNHDA and CDR2 is SQIVND in the germline V gene (reference sequence). CDR3 coding DNA: TGTGCCAGTACCAAAGGGAGGGGCCCATCCTACGAGCAGTACTTC. It yields the protein CASTKGRGPSYEQYF. Complete variable domain (other parts from reference TRBV19 and TRBJ2-7): DGGITQSPKYLFRKEGQNVTLSCEQNLNHDAMYWYRQDPGQGLRLIYYSQIVNDFQKGDIAEGYSVSREKKESFPLTVTSAQKNPTAFYLCASTKGRGPSYEQYFGPGTRLTVT.

This chain links TRBV4-2 with TRBJ1-2; 11 bases map to TRBD1. This CDR3 region has 16 residues. Trimming took 3 bases from V and 6 from J; bases not matched to a gene: 9. Germline values: CDR1 LGHNA, CDR2 YNFKEQ. The CDR3 loop is CASSQEPGQGANGYTF. CDR3 sequence (DNA): TGTGCCAGCAGCCAGGAGCCCGGACAGGGGGCAAATGGCTACACCTTC.

CDR3 sequence reads: CASSEAGLGTGGILGEAFF. The CDR3 DNA follows: TGTGCCAGCAGTGAAGCGGGGTTGGGGACAGGGGGCATTTTAGGTGAAGCTTTCTTT. The genes are TRBV2 and TRBJ1-1; 12 positions agree with TRBD1. This CDR3 contains 19 residues. Unmatched junction bases numbered 15, after V lost 0 bases and J lost 7 bases. CDR1 SNHLY and CDR2 FYNNEI come from the germline V gene.

The chain is built from TRBV7-9 and TRBJ1-1; the D gene is possibly TRBD1 (6 bases). The V end lost 6 bases, the J end lost 4 bases, and 18 bases lay between the germline ends. CDR3 size: 15 residues. Germline CDR1 SEHNR, CDR2 FQNEAQ (reference sequence). CDR3 region: CASRLHQGSGTEAFF. The CDR3 bases are TGTGCCAGCAGATTACACCAGGGGTCTGGCACTGAAGCTTTCTTT.

The chain couples TRBV5-6 to TRBJ1-6; no reliable D call. Germline assignment: CDR1 SGHDT and CDR2 YYEEEE. The CDR3 is made up of 13 amino acids. The V gene lost 4 bases and the J gene lost 10 bases, with 12 bases spanning the gap. The CDR3 here is CASSPEGGSPLHF. Here the CDR3 DNA reads TGTGCCAGCAGCCCCGAGGGTGGATCACCCCTCCACTTT. Looking up the rest from reference TRBV5-6 and TRBJ1-6 gives the full variable domain: DAGVTQSPTHLIKTRGQQVTLRCSPKSGHDTVSWYQQALGQGPQFIFQYYEEEERQRGNFPDRFSGHQFPNYSSELNVNALLLGDSALYLCASSPEGGSPLHFGNGTRLTVT.

V is TRBV4-1 and J is TRBJ1-2, with TRBD1 identical over 8 bases. V lost 0 bases to trimming and J lost 3 bases; unmatched junction nucleotides: 3. Germline V gives CDR1 MGHRA, CDR2 YSYEKL. This CDR3 has 15 amino acids. CDR3 loop: CASSQDSGGYYGYTF. CDR3 DNA: TGCGCCAGCAGCCAAGATTCAGGGGGCTACTATGGCTACACCTTC.

The V gene is TRBV12-5, the J gene TRBJ1-5; D remains unclear. CDR1 and CDR2 from the germline V gene are LGHNT and FRNRAP. The ends were cut back, 6 bases at V and 5 bases at J, with 5 bases in the middle. The length of the CDR3 is 11 residues. In DNA, the CDR3 is TGTGCTAGTGGCCCCTATCAGCCCCAGCATTTT. Translating gives CASGPYQPQHF.

This clone has more than one count but fewer than ten. J is TRBJ2-5 and V is TRBV5-1; D is unresolved. This CDR3 spans 12 amino acids. Trimming cost V 0 bases and J 4 bases, with 4 bases left between them. Germline-derived CDR1 and CDR2 are SGHRS and YFSETQ. CDR3 coding DNA: TGCGCCAGCAGCTTGGGGGCAGAGACCCAGTACTTC. Its translation is CASSLGAETQYF.

For the CDR3, the DNA is TGTGCCAGCAGCTCCTCAGGGACAGCCAGCCCTAATCAGCCCCAGCATTTT. Its translation: CASSSSGTASPNQPQHF. This chain connects TRBV11-2 to TRBJ1-5, with TRBD1 matching 7 bases. Germline CDR1 reads SGHAT; CDR2 reads FQNNGV. This CDR3 comprises 17 residues. V lost 4 bases, J lost 4 bases, and 13 bases stayed unmatched.

The J gene is TRBJ1-1, the V gene TRBV7-6, with D possibly being TRBD1 (5 bases). The V and J ends lost 5 bases and 2 bases respectively, with 15 bases between them. The CDR3 runs to 15 residues. Germline CDR1 SGHVS, CDR2 FNYEAQ. The CDR3 DNA reads TGTGCCAGCAGCCCCCCTGGGGGGACCAACACTGAAGCTTTCTTT. Protein sequence: CASSPPGGTNTEAFF.

V usage is TRBV5-6 and J usage is TRBJ2-7, with unresolved D. V lost 2 bases, J lost 5 bases, and 8 bases lay in between. Germline CDR1 is SGHDT and CDR2 is YYEEEE. This CDR3 spans 12 amino acids. The CDR3 region has the DNA TGTGCCAGCAGCTTTAGTGAGGACGAGCAGTACTTC. Amino acid sequence: CASSFSEDEQYF.

The CDR3 region is CASARDRGYNEQFF. CDR3 DNA: TGCGCCAGCGCCCGGGACAGGGGCTACAATGAGCAGTTCTTC. This chain uses TRBV4-1 with TRBJ2-1; 10 nucleotides match TRBD1. The CDR3 length is 14 residues. Germline V gives CDR1 MGHRA, CDR2 YSYEKL. Trimming removed 8 bases from V and 3 bases from J; junction bases left unmatched: 4.